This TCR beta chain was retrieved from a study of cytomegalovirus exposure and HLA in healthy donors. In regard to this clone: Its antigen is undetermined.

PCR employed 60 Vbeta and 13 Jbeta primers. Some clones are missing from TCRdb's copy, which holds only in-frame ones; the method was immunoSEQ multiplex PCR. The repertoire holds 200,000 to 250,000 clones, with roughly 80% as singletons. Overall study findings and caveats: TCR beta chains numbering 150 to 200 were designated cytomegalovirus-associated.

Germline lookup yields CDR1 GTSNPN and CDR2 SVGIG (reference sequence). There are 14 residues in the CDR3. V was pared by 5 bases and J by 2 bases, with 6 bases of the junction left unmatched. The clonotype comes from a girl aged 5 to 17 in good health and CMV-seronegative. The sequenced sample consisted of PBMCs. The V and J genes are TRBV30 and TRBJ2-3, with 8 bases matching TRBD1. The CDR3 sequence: CAWAGGQATDTQYF. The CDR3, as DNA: TGTGCCTGGGCCGGGGGACAGGCCACAGATACGCAGTATTTT. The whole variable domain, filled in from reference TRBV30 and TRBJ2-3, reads SQTIHQWPATLVQPVGSPLSLECTVEGTSNPNLYWYRQAAGRGLQLLFYSVGIGQISSEVPQNLSASRPQDRQFILSSKKLLLSDSGFYLCAWAGGQATDTQYFGPGTRLTVL.